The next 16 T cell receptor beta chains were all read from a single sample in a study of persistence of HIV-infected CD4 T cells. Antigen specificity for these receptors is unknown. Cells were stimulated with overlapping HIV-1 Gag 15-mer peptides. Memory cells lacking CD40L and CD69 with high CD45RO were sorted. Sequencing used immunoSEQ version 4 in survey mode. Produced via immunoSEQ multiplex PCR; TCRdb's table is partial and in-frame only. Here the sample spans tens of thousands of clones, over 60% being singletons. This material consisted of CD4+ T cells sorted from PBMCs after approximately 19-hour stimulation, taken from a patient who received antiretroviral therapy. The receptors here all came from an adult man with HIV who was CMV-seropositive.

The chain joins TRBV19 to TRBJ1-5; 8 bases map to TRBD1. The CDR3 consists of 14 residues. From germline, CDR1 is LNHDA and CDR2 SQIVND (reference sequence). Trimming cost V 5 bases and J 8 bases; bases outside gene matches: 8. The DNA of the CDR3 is TGTGCCAGTAGTTCCTCAGGGGGCTCGAAGCCCCAGCATTTT. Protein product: CASSSSGGSKPQHF.

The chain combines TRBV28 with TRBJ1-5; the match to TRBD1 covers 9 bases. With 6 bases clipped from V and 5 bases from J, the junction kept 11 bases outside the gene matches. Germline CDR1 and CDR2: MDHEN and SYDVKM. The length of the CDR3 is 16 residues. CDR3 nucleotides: TGTGCCAGCAGCACCATCTACAGGGGGCGCGATCAGCCCCAGCATTTT. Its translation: CASSTIYRGRDQPQHF. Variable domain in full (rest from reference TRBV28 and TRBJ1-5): DVKVTQSSRYLVKRTGEKVFLECVQDMDHENMFWYRQDPGLGLRLIYFSYDVKMKEKGDIPEGYSVSREKKERFSLILESASTNQTSMYLCASSTIYRGRDQPQHFGDGTRLSIL.

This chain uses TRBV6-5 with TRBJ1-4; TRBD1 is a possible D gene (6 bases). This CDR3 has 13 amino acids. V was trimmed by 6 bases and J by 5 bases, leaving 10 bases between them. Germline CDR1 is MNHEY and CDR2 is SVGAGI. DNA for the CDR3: TGTGCCAGCAGGCGACAGGTCAATGAAAAACTGTTTTTT. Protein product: CASRRQVNEKLFF.

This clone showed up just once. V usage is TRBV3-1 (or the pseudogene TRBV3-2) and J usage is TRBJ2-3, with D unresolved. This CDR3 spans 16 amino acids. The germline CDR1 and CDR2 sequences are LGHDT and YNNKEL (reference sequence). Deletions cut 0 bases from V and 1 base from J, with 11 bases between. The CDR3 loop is CASSQDFFARTDTQYF. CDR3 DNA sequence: TGTGCCAGCAGCCAAGATTTTTTCGCTCGCACAGATACGCAGTATTTT.

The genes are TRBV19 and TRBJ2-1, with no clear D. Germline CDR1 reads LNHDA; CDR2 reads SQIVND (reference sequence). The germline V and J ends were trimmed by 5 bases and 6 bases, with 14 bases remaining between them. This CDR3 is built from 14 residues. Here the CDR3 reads CASSPTFDGNEQFF. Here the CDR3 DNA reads TGTGCCAGTAGTCCCACGTTTGACGGCAATGAGCAGTTCTTC.

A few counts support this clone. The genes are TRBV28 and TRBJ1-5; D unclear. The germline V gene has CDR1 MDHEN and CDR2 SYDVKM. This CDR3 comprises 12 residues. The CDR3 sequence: CAGTDGNQPQHF. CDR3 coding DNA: TGTGCGGGTACGGACGGAAATCAGCCCCAGCATTTT.

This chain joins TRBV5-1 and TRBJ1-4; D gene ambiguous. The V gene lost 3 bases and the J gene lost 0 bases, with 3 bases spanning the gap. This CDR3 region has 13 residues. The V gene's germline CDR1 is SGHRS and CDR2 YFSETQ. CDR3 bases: TGCGCCAGCAGCTGGTCAACTAATGAAAAACTGTTTTTT. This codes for CASSWSTNEKLFF.

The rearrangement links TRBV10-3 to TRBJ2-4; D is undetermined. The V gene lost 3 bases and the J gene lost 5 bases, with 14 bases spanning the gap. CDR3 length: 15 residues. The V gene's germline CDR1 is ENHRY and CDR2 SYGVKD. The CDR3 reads CAISDPGRLENIQYF. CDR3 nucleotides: TGTGCCATCAGTGATCCAGGCCGGCTGGAAAACATTCAGTACTTC.

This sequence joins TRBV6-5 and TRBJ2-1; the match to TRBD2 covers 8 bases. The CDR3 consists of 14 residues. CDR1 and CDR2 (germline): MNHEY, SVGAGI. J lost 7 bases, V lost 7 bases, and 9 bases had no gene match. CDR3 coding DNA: TGTGCCAGCACGCTTGGCGGGGGGTCTAATGAGCAGTTCTTC. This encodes CASTLGGGSNEQFF.

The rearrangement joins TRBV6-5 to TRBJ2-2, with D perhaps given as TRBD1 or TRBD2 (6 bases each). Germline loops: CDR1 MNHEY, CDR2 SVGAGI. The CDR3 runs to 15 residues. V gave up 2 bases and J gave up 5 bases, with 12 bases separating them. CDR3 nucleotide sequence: TGTGCCAGCAGTTACGCCCCGGGGGCAACCGGGGAGCTGTTTTTT. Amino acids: CASSYAPGATGELFF.

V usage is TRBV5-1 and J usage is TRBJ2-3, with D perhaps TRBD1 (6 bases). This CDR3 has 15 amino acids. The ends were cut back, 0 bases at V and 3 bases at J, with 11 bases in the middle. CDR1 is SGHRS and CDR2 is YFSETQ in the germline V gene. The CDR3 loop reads CASSLDRVRTDTQYF. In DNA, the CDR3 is TGCGCCAGCAGCTTGGACAGGGTCAGGACAGATACGCAGTATTTT.

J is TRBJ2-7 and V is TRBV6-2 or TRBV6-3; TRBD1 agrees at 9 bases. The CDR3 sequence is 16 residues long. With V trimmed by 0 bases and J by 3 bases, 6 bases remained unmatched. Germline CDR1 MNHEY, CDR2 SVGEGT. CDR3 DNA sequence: TGTGCCAGCAGTTACTCGATAACAGGGGGCTTCTACGAGCAGTACTTC. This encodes CASSYSITGGFYEQYF.

The CDR3: CASSPRPAFNEKLFF. The CDR3 DNA reads as TGTGCCAGCAGTCCGCGACCCGCCTTTAATGAAAAACTGTTTTTT. The genes are TRBV27 and TRBJ1-4; D remains ambiguous. Germline-derived CDR1 and CDR2 are MNHEY and SMNVEV (reference sequence). This CDR3 has 15 residues. V lost 5 bases and J lost 4, with 14 bases in between. The variable domain in full, completed from reference TRBV27 and TRBJ1-4, reads EAQVTQNPRYLITVTGKKLTVTCSQNMNHEYMSWYRQDPGLGLRQIYYSMNVEVTDKGDVPEGYKVSRKEKRNFPLILESPSPNQTSLYFCASSPRPAFNEKLFFGSGTQLSVL.

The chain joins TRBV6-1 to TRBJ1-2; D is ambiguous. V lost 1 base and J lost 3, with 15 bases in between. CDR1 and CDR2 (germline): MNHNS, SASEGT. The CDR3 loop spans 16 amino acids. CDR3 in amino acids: CASSEDQGFLHYGYTF. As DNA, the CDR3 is TGTGCCAGCAGTGAAGATCAAGGGTTCTTGCACTATGGCTACACCTTC.

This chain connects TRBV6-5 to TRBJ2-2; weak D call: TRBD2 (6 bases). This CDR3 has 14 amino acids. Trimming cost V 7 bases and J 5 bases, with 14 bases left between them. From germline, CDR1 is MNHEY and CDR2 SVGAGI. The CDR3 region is CASNRNGGTGELFF. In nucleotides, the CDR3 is TGTGCCAGCAACCGAAATGGAGGGACCGGGGAGCTGTTTTTT.

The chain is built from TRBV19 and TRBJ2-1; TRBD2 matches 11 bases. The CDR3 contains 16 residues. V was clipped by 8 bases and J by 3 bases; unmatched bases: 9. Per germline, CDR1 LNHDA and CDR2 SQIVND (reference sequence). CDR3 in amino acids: CASARSGTSGYNEQFF. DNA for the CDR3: TGTGCCAGTGCCCGTTCCGGGACTAGCGGCTACAATGAGCAGTTCTTC.